This T cell receptor (beta chain) was documented in a study of PD-1 blockade in classical Hodgkin lymphoma. General study results and limits: Significantly greater TCR diversity emerged by C4D1 in CD4+ cells but not CD8+ cells.

Time point reported: cycle 4 day 1 (C4D1), after more than 5 weeks of nivolumab. Every one of the patients relapsed after autologous stem cell transplantation (brentuximab vedotin exposure was variable). After thawing, PBMCs were subjected to magnetic negative selection to isolate CD8+ T cells. The CDR3 is made up of 14 amino acids. V trimming: 3 bases; J trimming: 3 bases; junction bases outside the gene matches: 2. CDR1 is MNHEY and CDR2 is SMNVEV in the germline V gene (reference sequence). This clone was recorded once. The antigen remains unidentified. Clones were read by immunoSEQ multiplex PCR, and TCRdb kept only the in-frame ones, dropping some. The sample yields more than 13,000 clones, about nine tenths seen once.

This rearrangement joins TRBV27 to TRBJ1-2; 9 positions match TRBD1. The sample here was CD8+ T cells from blood, taken before the fourth cycle of nivolumab. The source of this sequence is a human donor with classical Hodgkin lymphoma. The CDR3 is CASSLTGGHYGYTF. The DNA for the CDR3 is TGTGCCAGCAGTTTGACAGGGGGACACTATGGCTACACCTTC.